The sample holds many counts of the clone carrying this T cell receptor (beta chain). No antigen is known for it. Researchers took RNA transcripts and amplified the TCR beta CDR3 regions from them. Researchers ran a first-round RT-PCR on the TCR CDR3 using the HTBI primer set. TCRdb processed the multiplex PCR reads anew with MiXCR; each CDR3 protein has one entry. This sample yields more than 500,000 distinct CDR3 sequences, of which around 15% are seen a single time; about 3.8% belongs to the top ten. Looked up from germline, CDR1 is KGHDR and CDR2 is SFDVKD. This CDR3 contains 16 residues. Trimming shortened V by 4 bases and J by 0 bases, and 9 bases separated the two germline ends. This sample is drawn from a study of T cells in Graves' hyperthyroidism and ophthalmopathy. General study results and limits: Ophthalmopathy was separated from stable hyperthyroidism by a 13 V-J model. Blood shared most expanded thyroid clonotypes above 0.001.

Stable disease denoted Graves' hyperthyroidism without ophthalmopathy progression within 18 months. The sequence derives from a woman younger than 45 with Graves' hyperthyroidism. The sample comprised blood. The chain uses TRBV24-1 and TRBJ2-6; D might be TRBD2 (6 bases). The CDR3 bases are TGTGCCACCAGTGACCACGGGAGCTCTGGGGCCAACGTCCTGACTTTC. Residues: CATSDHGSSGANVLTF.